This T cell receptor (beta chain) stems from a study of shared clonotypes between healthy human individuals. Study summary: A donor's plate count was three for CD4 naive and three for CD4 memory; CD8 naive had two and CD8 memory one. Study-wide results and limits: Across a few donors, naive CD4 shared roughly 5%, naive CD8 around 4%, memory CD4 roughly 2.4%, memory CD8 0.35% to 0.5%. Donor clonotype sharing was expected to depend on sequencing depth.

CD45RO negativity and positive selection for CCR7 defined naive CD8 cells, a population that excluded terminally differentiated effector memory CD45RA+ cells. Profiled with immunoSEQ multiplex PCR; TCRdb holds only in-frame clones, not every one. The repertoire includes hundreds of thousands of clones, roughly 92% of them detected once, and less than 25% sits in the top ten. Comment on this clone: What it binds is not known.

The CDR3 contains 12 residues. Trimming pared 3 bases from V and 5 bases from J, leaving 7 bases between. Germline-derived CDR1 and CDR2 are SGHTS and YDEGEE. This chain joins TRBV5-8 and TRBJ2-3, with D tentatively TRBD2 (5 bases). The sample was naive CD8+ T cells sorted from blood. This clonotype originated in a man younger than 40 in good health. The CDR3 spells CASSWAGDTQYF. As DNA, the CDR3 is TGTGCCAGCAGCTGGGCGGGAGATACGCAGTATTTT.